These 29 T cell receptor beta chains were sequenced from one sample in a study of shared clonotypes between healthy human individuals (dated by TCRdb to 2018 to 2020). Library creation used the immunoSEQ multiplex PCR assay. What TCRdb holds here is the immuneACCESS table cut down to in-frame rearrangements. Part of the clones is not present; checked against another copy, under half of the missing clones reflect an unresolved V gene, and the others are unexplained. For this sample there are 2 million to 2.5 million clones; 85% to 95% appear just once. The ten largest clones capture 0.37% of the sample. Sequenced: naive CD4+ T cells from PBMCs. The cell subset or site label, as the study defines it: CD45RA+ positively selected. Receptors originate from a young man in good health. Some clones in this sample may be carry-over from other donors' samples.

This chain connects TRBV10-3 to TRBJ1-2; D call uncertain. Looked up from germline, CDR1 is ENHRY and CDR2 is SYGVKD. The CDR3 sequence is 13 residues long. Trimming removed 2 bases from V and 6 bases from J, with 10 bases in between. Here the CDR3 reads CAISEALGDGYTF. CDR3 DNA: TGTGCCATCAGTGAGGCCCTGGGAGATGGCTACACCTTC.

This clone was counted a few times. The rearrangement uses TRBV29-1 and TRBJ1-1, with D possibly TRBD1 on 6 matching bases. This CDR3 comprises 13 residues. The V end lost 6 bases, the J end lost 0 bases, and 11 bases lay between the germline ends. Germline V gene lookup returns CDR1 SQVTM and CDR2 ANQGSEA. CDR3 amino acids: CSVDGGLNTEAFF. CDR3 nucleotides: TGCAGCGTCGACGGGGGGCTGAACACTGAAGCTTTCTTT.

The chain carries TRBV15 and TRBJ2-5; D is ambiguous. The V gene lost 0 bases and the J gene lost 1 base, with 9 bases spanning the gap. The CDR3 consists of 15 residues. Per the germline V gene, CDR1 is LNHNV and CDR2 is YYDKDF (reference sequence). For the CDR3, the DNA is TGTGCCACCAGCAGAGATAGGGCAGTCCAAGAGACCCAGTACTTC. It specifies CATSRDRAVQETQYF. The complete variable domain, with remaining parts taken from reference TRBV15 and TRBJ2-5, reads DAMVIQNPRYQVTQFGKPVTLSCSQTLNHNVMYWYQQKSSQAPKLLFHYYDKDFNNEADTPDNFQSRRPNTSFCFLDIRSPGLGDTAMYLCATSRDRAVQETQYFGPGTRLLVL.

V is TRBV11-3 and J is TRBJ2-4; possible D gene TRBD2, 5 bases. The V gene's germline CDR1 is SGHNT and CDR2 YENEEA. Trimming left V 1 base short and J 3 bases short, with 7 bases between. This CDR3 has 14 residues. Written as DNA, the CDR3 is TGTGCCAGCAGCTTAGGGGGAGTCAAAAACATTCAGTACTTC. Its translation is CASSLGGVKNIQYF.

This clone was counted once. The chain employs TRBV4-2 and TRBJ1-1; TRBD1 is a possible D gene (6 bases). The CDR3 sequence is 17 residues long. The V gene's germline CDR1 is LGHNA and CDR2 YNFKEQ. Trimming left V 0 bases short and J 5 bases short, with 19 bases between. CDR3 nucleotides: TGTGCCAGCAGCCAAGATTACACAGCAGGGGCTTTAACTGAAGCTTTCTTT. Its translation: CASSQDYTAGALTEAFF.

V gene TRBV5-1 combines with J gene TRBJ1-4; unclear D gene. The CDR3 loop spans 14 amino acids. Germline lookup yields CDR1 SGHRS and CDR2 YFSETQ. V dropped 2 bases and J dropped 5 bases, with 10 bases sitting between them. The CDR3 DNA reads TGCGCCAGCAGCTTAAGACCCGAGAATGAAAAACTGTTTTTT. Amino acids: CASSLRPENEKLFF.

The chain employs TRBV7-2 and TRBJ2-5; a weak D match, TRBD1 (8 bases). The CDR3 sequence is 14 residues long. CDR1 is SGHTA and CDR2 is FQGNSA in the germline V gene. The ends were cut back, 9 bases at V and 0 bases at J, with 14 bases in the middle. The CDR3 here is CASKQGGDQETQYF. The CDR3 region has the DNA TGTGCCAGTAAACAGGGGGGGGACCAAGAGACCCAGTACTTC. Based on the CDR3 plus reference TRBV7-2 and TRBJ2-5, the full variable domain is GAGVSQSPSNKVTEKGKDVELRCDPISGHTALYWYRQSLGQGLEFLIYFQGNSAPDKSGLPSDRFSAERTGGSVSTLTIQRTQQEDSAVYLCASKQGGDQETQYFGPGTRLLVL.

CDR3 coding DNA: TGTGCCAGCAGGTCTAGTTCAGATACGCAGTATTTT. This translates into CASRSSSDTQYF. The chain recombines TRBV28 with TRBJ2-3; D call uncertain. V was pared by 6 bases and J by 4 bases, with 8 bases between. Per the germline V gene, CDR1 is MDHEN and CDR2 is SYDVKM. There are 12 residues in the CDR3.

The V gene is TRBV7-2, the J gene TRBJ2-7; D not certain. V was shortened by 3 bases and J by 5 bases, with 5 bases between the two germline ends. The germline V gene has CDR1 SGHTA and CDR2 FQGNSA. This CDR3 spans 11 amino acids. The CDR3 loop reads CASSFMNEQYF. The CDR3 DNA follows: TGTGCCAGCAGCTTCATGAACGAGCAGTACTTC.

The chain carries TRBV28 and TRBJ2-2; maybe TRBD2 (6 bases). V was pared by 6 bases and J by 6 bases, with 17 bases between. Looked up from germline, CDR1 is MDHEN and CDR2 is SYDVKM. This CDR3 has 15 residues. CDR3 sequence reads: CASSPPAASAGELFF. CDR3 in DNA: TGTGCCAGCAGCCCCCCTGCGGCTAGCGCCGGGGAGCTGTTTTTT. Variable domain in full (rest from reference TRBV28 and TRBJ2-2): DVKVTQSSRYLVKRTGEKVFLECVQDMDHENMFWYRQDPGLGLRLIYFSYDVKMKEKGDIPEGYSVSREKKERFSLILESASTNQTSMYLCASSPPAASAGELFFGEGSRLTVL.

The rearrangement uses TRBV2 and TRBJ1-2, with 10 bases aligning to TRBD1. This CDR3 is built from 13 residues. V shed 6 bases and J 8 bases; nucleotides not matched to a gene: 6. CDR1 and CDR2 from the germline V gene are SNHLY and FYNNEI. The CDR3: CASRGGQGSGYTF. CDR3 sequence (DNA): TGTGCCAGCAGGGGGGGACAGGGGTCGGGCTACACCTTC.

This chain joins TRBV25-1 and TRBJ1-1; maybe TRBD1 (5 bases). This CDR3 region has 14 residues. Germline CDR1 MGHDK, CDR2 SYGVNS. The V end lost 3 bases, the J end lost 4 bases, and 12 bases lay between the germline ends. The CDR3 spells CASSDGGRVTEAFF. The CDR3 nucleotides are TGTGCCAGCAGTGATGGGGGAAGGGTCACTGAAGCTTTCTTT.

The gene calls are TRBV6-1 and TRBJ2-3; D ambiguous. CDR3 length equals 15 residues. Germline-derived CDR1 and CDR2 are MNHNS and SASEGT. The ends were cut back, 1 base at V and 8 bases at J, with 16 bases in the middle. The CDR3, as DNA: TGTGCCAGCAGTGAAGTCACCGGGCCTCCCGCTACGCAGTATTTT. Translated, it gives CASSEVTGPPATQYF.

This chain uses TRBV6-1 with TRBJ1-5; no firm D call. Looked up from germline, CDR1 is MNHNS and CDR2 is SASEGT. This CDR3 has 16 amino acids. Trimming removed 2 bases at V and 0 bases at J, with 11 bases between. The CDR3 reads CASSEMGWYSNQPQHF. DNA of the CDR3: TGTGCCAGCAGTGAAATGGGTTGGTATAGCAATCAGCCCCAGCATTTT.

Notes on this clone: This sample also contains other DNA sequences that code for the same CDR3. The rearrangement uses TRBV14 and TRBJ1-2; 7 bases line up with TRBD1. The CDR3 runs to 13 residues. V was clipped by 4 bases and J by 4 bases; unmatched bases: 3. Per the germline V gene, CDR1 is SGHDN and CDR2 is FVKESK. Written as DNA, the CDR3 is TGTGCCAGCAGCCCGGGACAGCTCTATGGCTACACCTTC. Its translation is CASSPGQLYGYTF.

This clone was observed a single time. The CDR3 reads CATSRDTSGAYEQYF. CDR3 in DNA: TGTGCCACCAGCAGAGATACGTCGGGGGCCTACGAGCAGTACTTC. This chain uses TRBV15 with TRBJ2-7; the D gene is possibly TRBD2 (6 bases). The V end was cut by 0 bases, the J end by 2 bases, with 11 bases between. The CDR3 is made up of 15 amino acids. Germline-derived CDR1 and CDR2 are LNHNV and YYDKDF (reference sequence).

The chain recombines TRBV4-2 with TRBJ2-2; 7 nucleotides align to TRBD1. The CDR3 loop spans 15 amino acids. CDR1 and CDR2 (germline): LGHNA, YNFKEQ. V was pared by 4 bases and J by 7 bases, with 9 bases of the junction left unmatched. The CDR3 bases are TGTGCCAGCAGCCGTGGGACAGCCGAGTACGGGGAGCTGTTTTTT. Its protein product is CASSRGTAEYGELFF.

The rearrangement joins TRBV2 to TRBJ2-5; TRBD2 might be the D (6 bases). Per the germline V gene, CDR1 is SNHLY and CDR2 is FYNNEI. This CDR3 has 14 residues. Trimming cost V 8 bases and J 1 base, with 14 bases left between them. CDR3 in DNA: TGTGCCAGCGGAGGGATTAGCGGCCAAGAGACCCAGTACTTC. As protein: CASGGISGQETQYF.

The genes are TRBV5-1 and TRBJ2-7; 9 bases map to TRBD1. This CDR3 has 16 amino acids. V shed 1 base, J shed 5 bases, and the junction held 10 bases outside the gene matches. The germline CDR1 and CDR2 sequences are SGHRS and YFSETQ. The CDR3 reads CASSLQGQGSVDEQYF. Written as DNA, the CDR3 is TGCGCCAGCAGCTTGCAGGGACAGGGTTCGGTTGACGAGCAGTACTTC.

The chain links TRBV5-1 to TRBJ2-3, with a possible D match to TRBD2 (6 bases). Per germline, CDR1 SGHRS and CDR2 YFSETQ. The CDR3 extends over 15 amino acids. The V and J ends lost 3 bases and 3 bases respectively, with 14 bases between them. In DNA, the CDR3 is TGCGCCAGCAGCTCCTGGGGGGACGGAACAGATACGCAGTATTTT. Translated, it gives CASSSWGDGTDTQYF.

On this clone itself: Different DNA sequences within this sample yield the same CDR3. This chain uses TRBV7-2 with TRBJ1-1, with D perhaps TRBD1 (6 bases). Germline CDR1 SGHTA, CDR2 FQGNSA. V shed 1 base and J shed 3 bases, with 9 bases lying between them. CDR3 length: 14 residues. In nucleotides, the CDR3 is TGTGCCAGCAGCTTAGGGGGGGCACACACTGAAGCTTTCTTT. Its translation: CASSLGGAHTEAFF.

The rearrangement uses TRBV7-2 and TRBJ1-3; 8 bases fit TRBD1. The CDR3 spans 13 residues. Germline loops: CDR1 SGHTA, CDR2 FQGNSA. V lost 5 bases to trimming and J lost 9 bases; unmatched junction nucleotides: 6. This CDR3 is CASSLGQGSTIYF. The CDR3 coding sequence is TGTGCCAGCAGCCTCGGACAGGGCTCCACCATATATTTT. Variable domain in full (rest from reference TRBV7-2 and TRBJ1-3): GAGVSQSPSNKVTEKGKDVELRCDPISGHTALYWYRQSLGQGLEFLIYFQGNSAPDKSGLPSDRFSAERTGGSVSTLTIQRTQQEDSAVYLCASSLGQGSTIYFGEGSWLTVV.

The chain employs TRBV19 and TRBJ2-6; 9 nucleotides align to TRBD1. CDR3 length: 19 residues. V lost 2 bases to trimming and J lost 0 bases; unmatched junction nucleotides: 8. Germline values: CDR1 LNHDA, CDR2 SQIVND (reference sequence). CDR3 amino acids: CASSIHRDRANSGANVLTF. The CDR3 nucleotides are TGTGCCAGTAGTATACACCGGGACAGGGCTAACTCTGGGGCCAACGTCCTGACTTTC.

The chain combines TRBV13 with TRBJ2-7; 7 bases are shared with TRBD1. The V and J ends lost 5 bases and 3 bases, in that order; junction bases with no gene match: 7. Per the germline V gene, CDR1 is PRHDT and CDR2 is FYEKMQ (reference sequence). The CDR3 spans 14 residues. Here the CDR3 DNA reads TGTGCCAGCAGCCTCCAGGGGGTTAACTACGAGCAGTACTTC. It yields the protein CASSLQGVNYEQYF.

The rearrangement links TRBV5-4 to TRBJ2-7, with D possibly TRBD2 on 6 matching bases. Germline loops: CDR1 SGHNT, CDR2 YYREEE (reference sequence). This CDR3 comprises 11 residues. V lost 3 bases and J lost 5, with 6 bases in between. The CDR3 protein is CASSWRDEQYF. The CDR3 coding sequence is TGTGCCAGCAGCTGGAGGGACGAGCAGTACTTC.

The chain links TRBV15 to TRBJ2-3, with D perhaps TRBD1 or TRBD2 (5 bases each). V was trimmed by 0 bases and J by 0 bases, leaving 10 bases between them. The CDR3 has 16 amino acids. Germline CDR1 LNHNV, CDR2 YYDKDF (reference sequence). CDR3 in DNA: TGTGCCACCAGCAGAGATCGGGACCGCAGCACAGATACGCAGTATTTT. This codes for CATSRDRDRSTDTQYF.

The V and J genes are TRBV7-9 and TRBJ2-4, with TRBD2 as a possible D gene (6 bases). The V and J ends lost 4 bases and 8 bases respectively, with 15 bases between them. CDR1 is SEHNR and CDR2 is FQNEAQ in the germline V gene (reference sequence). The CDR3 totals 14 residues. The CDR3 is CASSSRGGVDIQYF. For the CDR3, the DNA is TGTGCCAGCAGCTCCCGTGGAGGGGTGGACATTCAGTACTTC. Full variable domain (rest looked up from reference TRBV7-9 and TRBJ2-4): DTGVSQNPRHKITKRGQNVTFRCDPISEHNRLYWYRQTLGQGPEFLTYFQNEAQLEKSRLLSDRFSAERPKGSFSTLEIQRTEQGDSAMYLCASSSRGGVDIQYFGAGTRLSVL.

Points on this clone: The identical CDR3 is also encoded by other nucleotide sequences in the sample. V gene TRBV5-1 combines with J gene TRBJ2-7; TRBD2 aligns across 9 bases. V was clipped by 0 bases and J by 0 bases; unmatched bases: 4. There are 16 residues in the CDR3. Germline lookup yields CDR1 SGHRS and CDR2 YFSETQ. Written as DNA, the CDR3 is TGCGCCAGCAGCTTGGGACTAGCGGAGAGCTCCTACGAGCAGTACTTC. Residues: CASSLGLAESSYEQYF.

This chain uses TRBV11-2 with TRBJ2-3; D gene ambiguous. V was pared by 1 base and J by 7 bases, with 12 bases between. The CDR3 runs to 14 residues. In germline, CDR1 is SGHAT, CDR2 FQNNGV. Here the CDR3 reads CASSLGPVSNTQYF. CDR3 DNA sequence: TGTGCCAGCAGCTTAGGTCCAGTATCGAATACGCAGTATTTT.